The next 17 T cell receptor beta chains were all read from a single sample in a study of persistence of HIV-infected CD4 T cells. The libraries were made with immunoSEQ version 4 in survey mode. Profiled with immunoSEQ multiplex PCR; TCRdb holds only in-frame clones, not every one. Altogether about 40,000 clones are present, more than 70% being singletons, with the ten largest covering 1.5% to 2%. These TCRs are of unknown antigen specificity. Cells were stimulated with CMV-infected fibroblast lysates at approximately 10 ug/mL. CD40L/CD69 double-negative CD45RO-high memory CD4+ T cells were collected. Sequences were derived from CD4+ T cells sorted from PBMCs after approximately 19-hour stimulation, sampled from a patient who received antiretroviral therapy. The receptors come from an adult man with HIV who was CMV-seropositive.

The chain has TRBV6-2 or TRBV6-3 and TRBJ1-6; possibly TRBD1 for D (6 bases). Germline loops: CDR1 MNHEY, CDR2 SVGEGT. Trimming cost V 0 bases and J 8 bases, with 17 bases left between them. The CDR3 spans 17 residues. The CDR3: CASSYSRDYRGHSPLHF. CDR3 DNA: TGTGCCAGCAGTTACTCGAGGGACTACCGGGGGCATTCACCCCTCCACTTT.

In this sample, this clone turned up a few times. V gene TRBV4-1 combines with J gene TRBJ1-5, with D unresolved. The CDR3 is 18 amino acids. The V end was cut by 0 bases, the J end by 5 bases, with 20 bases between. From germline, CDR1 is MGHRA and CDR2 YSYEKL. For the CDR3, the DNA is TGCGCCAGCAGCCAAGAAAGGGAGTGGGGAATTCCTGATCAGCCCCAGCATTTT. It yields the protein CASSQEREWGIPDQPQHF.

The genes are TRBV3-1 (or the pseudogene TRBV3-2) and TRBJ1-6, with D possibly TRBD1 on 5 matching bases. The ends were cut back, 4 bases at V and 4 bases at J, with 8 bases in the middle. The CDR3 is 14 amino acids. Germline V CDR1 and CDR2: LGHDT, YNNKEL (reference sequence). The CDR3 sequence: CASSLGQYNSPLHF. CDR3 bases: TGTGCCAGCAGCCTGGGGCAATATAATTCACCCCTCCACTTT.

The chain couples TRBV5-5 to TRBJ1-6; D might be TRBD1 (6 bases). The CDR3 covers 15 residues. The germline gives CDR1 SGHKS, CDR2 YYEKEE (reference sequence). Trimming pared 2 bases from V and 6 bases from J, leaving 12 bases between. The CDR3 DNA is TGTGCCAGCAGCTTAACCTTGGACAGTAATTCACCCCTCCACTTT. Protein: CASSLTLDSNSPLHF.

The V call is TRBV9, the J call TRBJ1-4, with D unresolved. CDR1 and CDR2 from the germline V gene are SGDLS and YYNGEE. With 4 bases removed from V and 4 bases from J, the gap between germline ends came to 17 bases. CDR3 length: 16 amino acids. The CDR3 region has the DNA TGTGCCAGCAGCTCGGGAGGCGGCTTTATTAATGAAAAACTGTTTTTT. The encoded protein is CASSSGGGFINEKLFF.

This clone was counted only a few times. The CDR3 region is CASSPQLGVSYEQYF. The CDR3 DNA sequence: TGTGCCAGCAGCCCTCAACTAGGGGTGTCCTACGAGCAGTACTTC. The chain recombines TRBV9 with TRBJ2-7; tentatively, D is TRBD1 or TRBD2 (5 bases each). This CDR3 contains 15 residues. The germline V gene encodes CDR1 SGDLS and CDR2 YYNGEE. V was trimmed by 4 bases and J by 1 base, leaving 15 bases between them.

The V and J genes are TRBV19 and TRBJ1-2; 8 nucleotides line up with TRBD1. V was pared by 5 bases and J by 8 bases, with 7 bases of the junction left unmatched. The CDR3 is made up of 13 amino acids. CDR1 and CDR2 (germline): LNHDA, SQIVND (reference sequence). CDR3 sequence (DNA): TGTGCCAGTAGTTTATTTCAGGGGGCAGGCTACACCTTC. Amino acid sequence: CASSLFQGAGYTF.

V usage is TRBV6-5 and J usage is TRBJ2-3; unclear D gene. Germline-derived CDR1 and CDR2 are MNHEY and SVGAGI. V lost 8 bases and J lost 0, with 12 bases in between. The CDR3 is 14 residues long. The CDR3 DNA reads TGTGCCAGCGGAGCAGACGGAAGCACAGATACGCAGTATTTT. Its translation is CASGADGSTDTQYF.

CDR3 protein: CASSESLLAGVGANVLTF. The CDR3, as DNA: TGTGCCAGCAGTGAATCCCTACTAGCGGGGGTTGGGGCCAACGTCCTGACTTTC. The rearrangement links TRBV6-1 to TRBJ2-6; 11 nucleotides line up with TRBD2. Germline V gene lookup returns CDR1 MNHNS and CDR2 SASEGT. J was trimmed by 3 bases and V by 2 bases; bases with no gene match: 6. The CDR3 consists of 18 residues.

V usage is TRBV7-6 and J usage is TRBJ2-7; TRBD2 is a possible D gene (6 bases). Trimming took off 1 base at V and 5 bases at J, with 9 bases between the two ends. CDR1 and CDR2 from the germline V gene are SGHVS and FNYEAQ. The CDR3 runs 13 residues. The CDR3 nucleotides are TGTGCCAGCAGCTTAGGGAGGGGAGACGAGCAGTACTTC. It specifies CASSLGRGDEQYF. The full variable domain, completed using reference TRBV7-6 and TRBJ2-7, is GAGVSQSPRYKVTKRGQDVALRCDPISGHVSLYWYRQALGQGPEFLTYFNYEAQQDKSGLPNDRFSAERPEGSISTLTIQRTEQRDSAMYRCASSLGRGDEQYFGPGTRLTVT.

The rearrangement joins TRBV5-6 to TRBJ2-2, with D possibly matching TRBD2 (7 bases). CDR1 SGHDT and CDR2 YYEEEE come from the germline V gene. CDR3 size: 14 residues. Trimming pared 3 bases from V and 5 bases from J, leaving 11 bases between. In DNA, the CDR3 is TGTGCCAGCAGCTCGGGGGGCCCAACCGGGGAGCTGTTTTTT. Amino acids: CASSSGGPTGELFF.

The chain links TRBV5-1 to TRBJ2-6; 7 bases fit TRBD1. V lost 4 bases to trimming and J lost 6 bases; unmatched junction nucleotides: 13. CDR1 and CDR2 from the germline V gene are SGHRS and YFSETQ. This CDR3 is built from 17 residues. The CDR3, as DNA: TGCGCCAGCAGCCGACAGGGACCCGAGGGATCGGCCAACGTCCTGACTTTC. This encodes CASSRQGPEGSANVLTF.

This rearrangement joins TRBV6-5 to TRBJ2-3; D gene unclear. The CDR3 has 14 amino acids. Deletions cut 6 bases from V and 0 bases from J, with 10 bases between. CDR1 and CDR2 from the germline V gene are MNHEY and SVGAGI. This CDR3 is CASRNFFSTDTQYF. For the CDR3, the DNA is TGTGCCAGCAGGAACTTTTTTAGCACAGATACGCAGTATTTT.

The V and J genes are TRBV6-6 and TRBJ1-5; tentatively, D is TRBD1 (5 bases). CDR1 MNHNY and CDR2 SVGAGI come from the germline V gene (reference sequence). The CDR3 extends over 14 amino acids. Between the trimmed V and J ends, which lost 8 bases and 3 bases, there was a span of 14 bases. The CDR3 loop reads CASSGGVANQPQHF. The DNA for the CDR3 is TGTGCCAGCTCCGGGGGGGTGGCCAATCAGCCCCAGCATTTT.

The chain couples TRBV15 to TRBJ1-1, with D perhaps matching TRBD1 (5 bases). The CDR3 extends over 15 amino acids. Trimming stripped 1 base from V and 1 base from J, with 10 bases between. Germline lookup yields CDR1 LNHNV and CDR2 YYDKDF (reference sequence). The CDR3 spells CATSRGGRENTEAFF. The CDR3 DNA reads TGTGCCACCAGCAGAGGTGGCAGGGAGAACACTGAAGCTTTCTTT.

The chain recombines TRBV19 with TRBJ2-6; maybe TRBD1 (6 bases). Germline V CDR1 and CDR2: LNHDA, SQIVND (reference sequence). The CDR3 is 16 residues long. The V and J ends lost 4 bases and 0 bases respectively, with 10 bases between them. The CDR3 loop reads CASSKNRVSGANVLTF. The CDR3 nucleotides read TGTGCCAGTAGTAAAAACAGGGTCTCTGGGGCCAACGTCCTGACTTTC.

The chain carries TRBV5-6 and TRBJ2-2; the match to TRBD1 covers 7 bases. Trimming cost V 4 bases and J 1 base; bases outside gene matches: 4. Germline V gene data show CDR1 as SGHDT and CDR2 as YYEEEE. The CDR3 is made up of 15 amino acids. CDR3 in DNA: TGTGCCAGCAGCCGGGACAGAAAGAACACCGGGGAGCTGTTTTTT. This translates into CASSRDRKNTGELFF.